The next 13 T cell receptor beta chains were all read from a single sample in a study of metastatic and nonmetastatic thyroid tumors. Nobody among the patients had been given any treatment before thyroid surgery. MiXCR re-clonotyped the PCR reads for TCRdb. The sample carries tens of thousands of clones, around 19% recorded once. Sequenced input: blood. The source of these receptors is a female donor with papillary thyroid cancer or a benign thyroid nodule (not recorded which). Some clones in this sample may be carry-over from other donors' samples.

This clone occurred a few times. DNA for the CDR3: TGTGCCAGCAGTTACCGCTCCATTTACTATGGCTACACCTTC. Its protein product is CASSYRSIYYGYTF. V is TRBV28 and J is TRBJ1-2; D call uncertain. Trimming cost V 4 bases and J 3 bases, with 12 bases left between them. Germline CDR1 reads MDHEN; CDR2 reads SYDVKM. The CDR3 sequence is 14 residues long.

This clone occurred many times. V and J are TRBV10-3 and TRBJ2-1; TRBD1 or TRBD2 may be the D gene (5 bases each). Germline V gene sequence: CDR1 ENHRY, CDR2 SYGVKD. Between the trimmed V and J ends, which lost 2 bases and 9 bases, there was a span of 17 bases. The CDR3 runs 15 residues. The DNA of the CDR3 is TGTGCCATCAGTGAGATAGCCGGGAATGGGGGTGAGCAGTTCTTC. Its protein is CAISEIAGNGGEQFF.

This clone is a singleton in its sample. The chain is built from TRBV7-3 and TRBJ2-2, with 9 bases that match TRBD2. Germline lookup yields CDR1 SGHTA and CDR2 FQGTGA. The CDR3 sequence is 15 residues long. Trimming cost V 7 bases and J 4 bases; bases outside gene matches: 7. CDR3 sequence: CASIYRAGGTGELFF. Here the CDR3 DNA reads TGTGCCAGCATCTACCGAGCGGGAGGCACCGGGGAGCTGTTTTTT.

Remarks on this clone: One end of the junction fails to match germline, which may point to a read error. The J gene is TRBJ2-1, the V gene TRBV27; the D call may be TRBD1 or TRBD2 (7 bases each). Germline assignment: CDR1 MNHEY and CDR2 SMNVEV (reference sequence). The CDR3 contains 14 residues. CDR3 DNA sequence: TGTGCCAGCGATCCAGGGGGGGCCTACAATGAGAAGTTCTTC. It translates to CASDPGGAYNEKFF.

This clone has ten or more counts. This chain joins TRBV20-1 and TRBJ2-7, with D possibly being TRBD1 (6 bases). The CDR3 length is 12 residues. Per germline, CDR1 DFQATT and CDR2 SNEGSKA (reference sequence). V was shortened by 5 bases and J by 0 bases, with 8 bases between the two germline ends. Here the CDR3 reads CSAWTDSYEQYF. Written as DNA, the CDR3 is TGCAGTGCTTGGACAGACTCCTACGAGCAGTACTTC.

The genes are TRBV6-1 and TRBJ1-5; 7 nucleotides align to TRBD1. J gave up 4 bases and V 6 bases, and 9 bases lay outside the gene matches. This CDR3 contains 15 residues. The V gene's germline CDR1 is MNHNS and CDR2 SASEGT. CDR3 residues: CASRQTGTGNQPQHF. CDR3 in DNA: TGTGCCAGCAGACAGACAGGGACGGGGAATCAGCCCCAGCATTTT.

This clone has a count of ten or more. The rearrangement uses TRBV20-1 and TRBJ2-7; D possibly uses TRBD1 or TRBD2 (6 bases each). The CDR3 spans 14 residues. Germline values: CDR1 DFQATT, CDR2 SNEGSKA (reference sequence). The germline V and J ends were trimmed by 8 bases and 5 bases, with 22 bases remaining between them. The CDR3: CSSPGAAAENEQYF. CDR3 DNA sequence: TGCAGTTCCCCGGGGGCAGCCGCCGAGAACGAGCAGTACTTC.

This clone was recorded many times. A read error may explain this, as a much larger clone is one base away. The CDR3 end shows no conserved phenylalanine or tryptophan, and so a read error is likely. The CDR3 loop reads CASSGMDGTLDYEQYL. DNA of the CDR3: TGTGCTAGCAGTGGGATGGACGGAACCCTCGACTACGAGCAGTACCTC. The chain uses TRBV27 and TRBJ2-7; D call uncertain. CDR1 is MNHEY and CDR2 is SMNVEV in the germline V gene (reference sequence). This CDR3 spans 16 amino acids.

About this clone itself: A much larger clone differs from this one at a single base, so this may be a read error. The chain joins TRBV7-3 to TRBJ2-5; 7 bases fit TRBD2. The germline V gene has CDR1 SGHTA and CDR2 FQGTGA. This CDR3 region has 16 residues. The CDR3 DNA reads as TGTGCCAGCAGCCCTACGATCGGACTAGAGGAGGAGACCCAGTGCTTC. Its protein is CASSPTIGLEEETQCF. The complete variable domain, with remaining parts taken from reference TRBV7-3 and TRBJ2-5, reads GAGVSQTPSNKVTEKGKYVELRCDPISGHTALYWYRQSLGQGPEFLIYFQGTGAADDSGLPNDRFFAVRPEGSVSTLKIQRTERGDSAVYLCASSPTIGLEEETQCFGPGTRLLVL.

This clone was seen repeatedly, ten times or more. The V gene is TRBV7-2, the J gene TRBJ1-1, with D tentatively TRBD1 (5 bases). Germline V gene lookup returns CDR1 SGHTA and CDR2 FQGNSA. The CDR3 totals 13 residues. Trimming removed 7 bases from V and 8 bases from J, with 17 bases in between. The chain's CDR3 is CASTKTTRGEAFF. In DNA form, the CDR3 reads TGTGCCAGCACTAAGACAACTCGGGGGGAAGCTTTCTTT.

In its sample, this clone was seen many times. The chain links TRBV6-4 to TRBJ2-1; 10 positions match TRBD2. CDR1 and CDR2 (germline): MRHNA, SNTAGT. V lost 6 bases and J lost 3; bases outside the gene matches: 8. CDR3 length: 16 residues. CDR3 sequence: CASRDIAGGDYNEQFF. The CDR3 bases are TGTGCCAGCAGGGACATAGCGGGGGGTGACTACAATGAGCAGTTCTTC.

This clone was recorded many times. A clone one base away is much larger, so this may be a read error. Other DNA sequences in this specimen translate into the identical CDR3. The chain is built from TRBV30 and TRBJ1-5; no definite D call. Germline values: CDR1 GTSNPN, CDR2 SVGIG (reference sequence). The CDR3 has 14 amino acids. This CDR3 is CAWSVGHSNQPQHF. The CDR3 DNA reads as TGCGCCTGGAGTGTAGGGCATAGCAATCAGCCCCAGCATTTT.

The chain links TRBV20-1 to TRBJ1-4, with a possible D match to TRBD1 (5 bases). Germline CDR1 is DFQATT and CDR2 is SNEGSKA (reference sequence). With 6 bases removed from V and 0 bases from J, the gap between germline ends came to 11 bases. The CDR3 is made up of 14 amino acids. The CDR3 is CSAQDRPTNEKLFF. The DNA of the CDR3 is TGCAGTGCCCAAGACAGACCAACTAATGAAAAACTGTTTTTT.